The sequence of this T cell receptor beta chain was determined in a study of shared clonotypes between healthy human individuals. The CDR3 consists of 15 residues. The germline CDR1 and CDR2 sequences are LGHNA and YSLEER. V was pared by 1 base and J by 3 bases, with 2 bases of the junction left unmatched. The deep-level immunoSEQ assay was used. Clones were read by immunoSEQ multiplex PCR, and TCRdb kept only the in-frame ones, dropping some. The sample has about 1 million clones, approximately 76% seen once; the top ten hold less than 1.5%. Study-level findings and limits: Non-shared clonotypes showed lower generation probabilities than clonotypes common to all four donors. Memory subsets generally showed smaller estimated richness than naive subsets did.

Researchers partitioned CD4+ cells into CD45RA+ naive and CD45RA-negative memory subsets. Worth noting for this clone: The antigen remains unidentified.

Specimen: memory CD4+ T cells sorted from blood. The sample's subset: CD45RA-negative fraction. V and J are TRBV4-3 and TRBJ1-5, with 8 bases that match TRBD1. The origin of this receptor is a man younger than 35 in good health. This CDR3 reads CASSQAGQANQPQHF. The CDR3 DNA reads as TGCGCCAGCAGCCAAGCGGGACAGGCCAATCAGCCCCAGCATTTT.